These T cell receptor beta chains were read from a single sample in a study of blood T cells in healthy people across ages. TCRdb analysed the 5' RACE reads with MiXCR anew, one entry per CDR3 protein. The data hold about 1,500,000 distinct CDR3 sequences, with approximately 28% observed a single time. The sample consisted of blood. The receptors shown here come from a woman younger than 45 in good health. Each CDR3 is given with its conserved first and last residue. D genes are given only for firm matches. Where a row states a size, it is once, few, many or the class of an expanded clone; other rows omit it.

NA	TRBV12-3/TRBV12-4	TRBJ1-2	NA	TGTGCCAGCGGTTTGAGTCGTCTCAACTATGGCTACACCTTC	CASGLSRLNYGYTF
TRBD2	TRBV7-3	TRBJ2-1	NA	TGTGCCAGCAGCTTAAGACTAGCGGGGGCCAATGAGCCGTTCTTC	CASSLRLAGANEPFF
NA	TRBV5-5	TRBJ1-5	once	TGTGCCAGCAGCTTGGTGGCAGGAGTTAGCAATCAGCCCCAGCATTTT	CASSLVAGVSNQPQHF
NA	TRBV12-3/TRBV12-4	TRBJ1-6	NA	TGTGCCAGCAGACATAATAATTCACCCCTCCACTTT	CASRHNNSPLHF
TRBD1	TRBV5-5	TRBJ2-1	NA	TGTTCCAGCAGCTTGAGGACAGGGAGCTACAATGAGCAGTTCTTC	CSSSLRTGSYNEQFF
TRBD2	TRBV12-3/TRBV12-4	TRBJ2-3	NA	TGTGCCAGCAGCACCGGGACTAGCGGTGTGAGCACAGATACGCAGTATTTT	CASSTGTSGVSTDTQYF
TRBD2	TRBV20-1	TRBJ2-3	many	TGCAGTGCTAGAGACTCGCAGCGGGAGGTTATGGATACGCAGTATTTT	CSARDSQREVMDTQYF
TRBD2	TRBV20-1	TRBJ2-7	many	TGCAGTGCACAGGGAGGGTCTAGCGGGAGATACGAGCAGTACTTC	CSAQGGSSGRYEQYF
NA	TRBV29-1	TRBJ1-2	few	TGCAGCGTTGGTACCAAGGGGTTTAACTATGGCTACACCTTC	CSVGTKGFNYGYTF
NA	TRBV11-2	TRBJ2-3	NA	TGTGCCAGCAGCTCTCCGTTAAGGGAGGGCACAGATACGCAGTATTTT	CASSSPLREGTDTQYF
TRBD2	TRBV6-2/TRBV6-3	TRBJ2-7	NA	TGTGCCAGCGGCGAGGGACTAGCGGGACGGGTGCAGTACTTC	CASGEGLAGRVQYF
TRBD1	TRBV6-6	TRBJ1-1	NA	TGTGCCAGCAGTGCACAGGGGGCAGGGGCTGAAGCTTTCTTT	CASSAQGAGAEAFF
TRBD2	TRBV20-1	TRBJ2-4	many	TGCAGTGCTCCGAGCGGGAGGCGGGCCAAAAACATTCAGTACTTC	CSAPSGRRAKNIQYF
TRBD2	TRBV11-2	TRBJ2-3	NA	TGTGCCAGCAGCTTTGGCGGGGGAGGTACGCAGTATTTT	CASSFGGGGTQYF
NA	TRBV28	TRBJ1-4	NA	TGTGCCAGCAGGCCTCAGGGACGGGGGAAGGAAAAACTGTTTTTT	CASRPQGRGKEKLFF
NA	TRBV12-3/TRBV12-4	TRBJ1-6	many	TGTGCCACCTCCGGACTGGATAATTCACCCCTCCACTTT	CATSGLDNSPLHF
NA	TRBV12-3/TRBV12-4	TRBJ1-1	few	TGTGCCAGCAGTTTATGGGGGGGAAGCGCTGAAGCTTTCTTT	CASSLWGGSAEAFF
TRBD1	TRBV12-3/TRBV12-4	TRBJ2-5	NA	TGTGCCAGCAGTCCCGGGACAGGGGGCGTCGGGGAGACCCAGTACTTC	CASSPGTGGVGETQYF
NA	TRBV5-5	TRBJ2-4	few	TGTGCCAGCAGCTCCGGGACCGAAGAAAACATTCAGTACTTC	CASSSGTEENIQYF
NA	TRBV4-1	TRBJ2-2	NA	TGCGCCAGCAGCCCTCCCGGGACCGAGAACACCGGGGAGCTGTTTTTT	CASSPPGTENTGELFF
TRBD1	TRBV10-3	TRBJ2-7	many	TGTGCCATCAGTGAGTTGGGACAGTACGAGCAGTACTTC	CAISELGQYEQYF
NA	TRBV5-1	TRBJ2-5	NA	TGCGCCAGCAGCTTGGGGCTATCTTCGGAAAGGGCCCAAGAGACCCAGTACTTC	CASSLGLSSERAQETQYF
TRBD1	TRBV18	TRBJ2-1	NA	TGTGCCAGCTCACCACCGGGACAGGGCTCCTACAATGAGCAGTTCTTC	CASSPPGQGSYNEQFF
NA	TRBV25-1	TRBJ2-4	many	TGTGCCAGCAGGGACAGCGCCAAAAACATTCAGTACTTC	CASRDSAKNIQYF
TRBD1	TRBV20-1	TRBJ1-4	NA	TGCAGTGCCCCCAGCCCGGACAGGGATGAAAAACTGTTTTTT	CSAPSPDRDEKLFF
NA	TRBV3-1	TRBJ2-7	NA	TGTGCCAGCAGCCCGATCAGGGGCGAGCAGTACTTC	CASSPIRGEQYF
NA	TRBV7-2	TRBJ2-5	NA	TGTGCCAGCAGCTTAGGACTCGGCGGGGTGAGACAAGAGACCCAGTACTTC	CASSLGLGGVRQETQYF
TRBD1	TRBV10-3	TRBJ2-7	many	TGTGCCGTCAAAGCTGGGACAGGGGGCAACGAGCAGTACTTC	CAVKAGTGGNEQYF
NA	TRBV4-2	TRBJ1-2	NA	TGTGCCGGCAGCCAAGTGACAGGAGGCTACACCTTC	CAGSQVTGGYTF
TRBD2	TRBV7-9	TRBJ2-3	few	TGTGCCAGCAGCCCCCTAGCGGATCACACAGATACGCAGTATTTT	CASSPLADHTDTQYF
TRBD2	TRBV6-5	TRBJ2-5	few	TGTGCCAGCAGGCCGGGACTAGTCGTGGAGACCCAGTACTTC	CASRPGLVVETQYF
TRBD2	TRBV4-1	TRBJ2-5	few	TGCGCCAGCAGCCAAGATGGGGGACTAGCGGCCAATGAGCAGTACTTC	CASSQDGGLAANEQYF
NA	TRBV20-1	TRBJ1-4	few	TGCAGTGCTAGTGGGGATTTAAATGAAAAACTGTTTTTT	CSASGDLNEKLFF
NA	TRBV12-3/TRBV12-4	TRBJ1-2	NA	TGTGCCAGCAGTCGGACAGTCCTCTGGGGCTACACCTTC	CASSRTVLWGYTF
TRBD2	TRBV7-6	TRBJ2-5	few	TGTGCCAGCAGCTTACTCCCTTTAGCGGGGGGAGGAGAGACCCAGTACTTC	CASSLLPLAGGGETQYF
NA	TRBV5-1	TRBJ2-3	few	TGCGCCAGCAGCGGGGGCGAACCGCCAGATACGCAGTATTTT	CASSGGEPPDTQYF
NA	TRBV7-2	TRBJ2-3	few	TGTGCCAGCAGCTTAGTTTTTTGGGGGTTTGGCACAGATACGCAGTATTTT	CASSLVFWGFGTDTQYF
NA	TRBV7-9	TRBJ2-5	NA	TGTGCCAGCAGCCCCGGGGAAGGCGGGTCCCAGTACTTC	CASSPGEGGSQYF
TRBD2	TRBV29-1	TRBJ2-7	NA	TGCAGCGTGGGCCTAGCGGGGTCCCCGGGGGAGCAGTACTTC	CSVGLAGSPGEQYF
TRBD1	TRBV3-1	TRBJ2-7	many	TGTGCCAGCAGCCAATGGACAGGGGGCTACGAGCAGTACTTC	CASSQWTGGYEQYF